The source of this T cell receptor (beta chain) is a study of T cells after yellow fever vaccination. Trimming at V came to 3 bases and at J to 7 bases, leaving 5 bases not matched to a gene. Germline V CDR1 and CDR2: SGDLS, YYNGEE. The CDR3 is 13 residues long. TCRdb reprocessed the 5' RACE reads via MiXCR and lists one record per CDR3 protein. The sample yields hundreds of thousands of distinct CDR3 sequences, around 3.9% seen once. This clonotype has only a few counts. This TCR was recovered from a young man who received the YFV17D yellow fever vaccine. The sequencing used PBMCs, collected on the day of the yellow fever booster vaccination. The chain joins TRBV9 to TRBJ2-3; TRBD1 aligns across 7 bases. In DNA, the CDR3 is TGTGCCAGCAGCGCAAACAGGGGAAATACGCAGTATTTT. Amino acid sequence: CASSANRGNTQYF.